The next 15 T cell receptor beta chains were all read from a single sample in a study. A single record per CDR3 protein comes from TCRdb applying MiXCR to the 5' RACE reads. The profile shows about 62,000 distinct CDR3 sequences, around 30% of them singletons. Source material: tumor-infiltrating naive CD4+ T cells sorted from the breast tumor. Stated subset: naive CD4+ T cells, CD4+CD45RA+CD25-. The receptors were sampled from a female donor with breast cancer.

This clonotype has more than one count but fewer than ten. This rearrangement joins TRBV6-5 to TRBJ1-1; D unresolved. The CDR3 is 13 residues long. Germline CDR1 reads MNHEY; CDR2 reads SVGAGI. The germline V and J ends were trimmed by 3 bases and 0 bases, with 5 bases remaining between them. The CDR3 sequence: CASSYLVNTEAFF. CDR3 in DNA: TGTGCCAGCAGTTATTTAGTGAACACTGAAGCTTTCTTT.

V and J are TRBV5-6 and TRBJ2-3; D gene unclear. The CDR3 has 14 amino acids. V shed 1 base and J shed 6 bases, with 12 bases lying between them. Germline CDR1 SGHDT, CDR2 YYEEEE. The CDR3 is CASSLLLASDTQYF. CDR3 coding DNA: TGTGCCAGCAGCTTGTTACTCGCTTCGGATACGCAGTATTTT. The full variable domain, in which reference TRBV5-6 and TRBJ2-3 provide the parts outside the CDR3, is DAGVTQSPTHLIKTRGQQVTLRCSPKSGHDTVSWYQQALGQGPQFIFQYYEEEERQRGNFPDRFSGHQFPNYSSELNVNALLLGDSALYLCASSLLLASDTQYFGPGTRLTVL.

V gene TRBV5-1 combines with J gene TRBJ2-6; D is unclear. The ends were cut back, 3 bases at V and 0 bases at J, with 10 bases in the middle. This CDR3 spans 16 amino acids. Germline assignment: CDR1 SGHRS and CDR2 YFSETQ. CDR3 nucleotide sequence: TGCGCCAGCAGCTCGACCGTTACCTCTGGGGCCAACGTCCTGACTTTC. This sequence encodes CASSSTVTSGANVLTF.

This clonotype has more than one count but fewer than ten. The rearrangement links TRBV20-1 to TRBJ1-1; D remains ambiguous. This CDR3 is 13 amino acids long. Trimming removed 2 bases at V and 0 bases at J, with 7 bases between. The germline V gene encodes CDR1 DFQATT and CDR2 SNEGSKA (reference sequence). The CDR3 loop reads CSARRNMNTEAFF. DNA for the CDR3: TGCAGTGCTAGAAGGAACATGAACACTGAAGCTTTCTTT.

This clonotype was detected ten times or more. The gene calls are TRBV20-1 and TRBJ1-2; D possibly corresponds to TRBD1 (5 bases). V lost 5 bases and J lost 8, with 18 bases in between. In germline, CDR1 is DFQATT, CDR2 SNEGSKA (reference sequence). There are 13 residues in the CDR3. The CDR3 sequence is CSARNRVGVGYTF. The CDR3 nucleotides are TGCAGTGCTCGAAACCGAGTGGGGGTAGGCTACACCTTC.

The chain recombines TRBV5-1 with TRBJ1-1, with TRBD1 identical over 8 bases. V was clipped by 0 bases and J by 4 bases; unmatched bases: 2. The CDR3 extends over 14 amino acids. Germline CDR1 reads SGHRS; CDR2 reads YFSETQ. Here the CDR3 reads CASSLDRGTTEAFF. The CDR3 region has the DNA TGCGCCAGCAGCTTGGACAGGGGGACCACTGAAGCTTTCTTT.

The table lists this clonotype with many counts. The chain has TRBV4-3 and TRBJ1-3; a possible D gene is TRBD1 (5 bases). The V end lost 1 base, the J end lost 3 bases, and 10 bases lay between the germline ends. Per germline, CDR1 LGHNA and CDR2 YSLEER. CDR3 size: 15 residues. The CDR3 sequence is CASSQVEGFGNTIYF. The DNA of the CDR3 is TGCGCCAGCAGCCAAGTGGAGGGGTTTGGAAACACCATATATTTT.

This clonotype was picked up many times. The V and J genes are TRBV4-3 and TRBJ2-2; D gene ambiguous. The V gene's germline CDR1 is LGHNA and CDR2 YSLEER. The CDR3 loop spans 15 amino acids. V lost 1 base and J lost 2, with 8 bases in between. This CDR3 is CASSQVQINTGELFF. In DNA, the CDR3 is TGCGCCAGCAGCCAAGTTCAGATTAACACCGGGGAGCTGTTTTTT.

The V call is TRBV3-1, the J call TRBJ2-7; 7 bases line up with TRBD2. This CDR3 comprises 13 residues. V shed 0 bases, J shed 7 bases, and the junction held 3 bases outside the gene matches. Germline values: CDR1 LGHDT, CDR2 YNNKEL (reference sequence). CDR3: CASSQEGREEQYF. In nucleotides, the CDR3 is TGTGCCAGCAGCCAAGAGGGGAGGGAGGAGCAGTACTTC.

With respect to this clonotype: This may stem from a read error, because a much larger clone lies one nucleotide away. V and J are TRBV9 and TRBJ2-3; D perhaps matches TRBD2 (5 bases). The CDR3 sequence is 17 residues long. Germline V CDR1 and CDR2: SGDLS, YYNGEE. The chain's CDR3 is CAGSVEGNPGGTDTQYF. CDR3 sequence (DNA): TGTGCCGGCAGCGTAGAAGGCAATCCCGGGGGCACAGATACGCAGTATTTT.

This chain links TRBV7-2 with TRBJ1-5, with D possibly matching TRBD1 (5 bases). In germline, CDR1 is SGHTA, CDR2 FQGNSA. This CDR3 has 14 amino acids. Deletions cut 6 bases from V and 1 base from J, with 10 bases between. Here the CDR3 reads CASSPGMSNQPQHF. For the CDR3, the DNA is TGTGCCAGCAGTCCAGGGATGAGCAATCAGCCCCAGCATTTT. The full variable domain, rest sourced from reference TRBV7-2 and TRBJ1-5, is GAGVSQSPSNKVTEKGKDVELRCDPISGHTALYWYRQSLGQGLEFLIYFQGNSAPDKSGLPSDRFSAERTGGSVSTLTIQRTQQEDSAVYLCASSPGMSNQPQHFGDGTRLSIL.

The chain is built from TRBV10-3 and TRBJ2-1; possibly TRBD1 or TRBD2 for D (6 bases each). Germline CDR1 reads ENHRY; CDR2 reads SYGVKD. The CDR3 covers 15 residues. Trimming took off 8 bases at V and 3 bases at J, with 17 bases between the two ends. For the CDR3, the DNA is TGTGCCATCGGCGGAGGGGGAGGATTCTACAATGAGCAGTTCTTC. Translating it yields CAIGGGGGFYNEQFF.

The chain has TRBV20-1 and TRBJ1-6; D is unclear. Germline lookup yields CDR1 DFQATT and CDR2 SNEGSKA (reference sequence). This CDR3 is built from 15 residues. Between the trimmed V and J ends, which lost 3 bases and 8 bases, there was a span of 17 bases. CDR3 residues: CSASHLLAGDSPLHF. DNA for the CDR3: TGCAGTGCTAGTCACCTACTAGCGGGAGATTCACCCCTCCACTTT.

This clonotype was observed at least ten times. This sequence joins TRBV5-1 and TRBJ2-5; weak D call: TRBD2 (6 bases). The germline V and J ends were trimmed by 4 bases and 1 base, with 14 bases remaining between them. CDR3 length: 15 amino acids. CDR1 and CDR2 (germline): SGHRS, YFSETQ. The DNA for the CDR3 is TGCGCCAGCAGCGCTCTCCCGGGACTCCAAGAGACCCAGTACTTC. Encoded protein: CASSALPGLQETQYF.

With regard to this clonotype: Just one base apart from a much larger clone, this may be a read error. The chain links TRBV7-6 to TRBJ2-2; D unclear. The CDR3 length is 15 residues. Germline CDR1 and CDR2: SGHVS and FNYEAQ. The DNA of the CDR3 is TGTGCCAGCAGCTTATATGGCAGCTCCACCGAGGAGCTGTTTTTT. Translation gives CASSLYGSSTEELFF. Full variable domain (missing parts from reference TRBV7-6 and TRBJ2-2): GAGVSQSPRYKVTKRGQDVALRCDPISGHVSLYWYRQALGQGPEFLTYFNYEAQQDKSGLPNDRFSAERPEGSISTLTIQRTEQRDSAMYRCASSLYGSSTEELFFGEGSRLTVL.